This TCR beta chain stems from a study of OX40 agonist ivuxolimab in advanced cancers. As for the study in general: Every 2 weeks, patients got intravenous ivuxolimab at one of six dose levels (0.01-10 mg/kg). Participants could have had prior anti-PD-1, anti-PD-L1 or anti-CTLA-4 therapy, and 40% had some. Findings of the study overall: The study observed clonal expansion of CD4+ and CD8+ blood T cells by week 6 at 0.1 to 3.0 mg/kg.

About this clone: The antigen remains undetermined.

The CDR3 has 13 residues. The ends were cut back, 0 bases at V and 8 bases at J, with 10 bases in the middle. The germline V gene encodes CDR1 MNHEY and CDR2 SVGAGI. Clones were sequenced by immunoSEQ multiplex PCR, and TCRdb holds only the in-frame ones, with some missing. The table records 90,000 to 100,000 clones, roughly 89% of them present only once. Blood samples were obtained at baseline, cycle 4 day 1, and cycle 7 day 1. The chain carries TRBV6-5 and TRBJ1-2, with unresolved D. The source of this sequence is an adult with an advanced solid tumor such as melanoma, head and neck, liver or kidney cancer. The sequencing here drew on CD4+ or CD8+ T cells sorted from blood, taken in a trial of the OX40 agonist ivuxolimab. The CDR3 loop is CASSYSASGGYTF. Written as DNA, the CDR3 is TGTGCCAGCAGTTACTCGGCAAGCGGCGGCTACACCTTC.